This T cell receptor beta chain is from a study of shared clonotypes between healthy human individuals. Whole-study context: Aged between 18 and 49, the donors were a couple of women and a few men. For every donor, three CD4 naive, three CD4 memory, two CD8 naive and one CD8 memory plates were used. Study-level findings and limits: Having only a few donors restricted how much genetic and exposure-history diversity was captured.

Details on this clone: Its antigen is not known.

It was roughly 190 ng DNA, 33,000 or so T cell genomes, that sorted-subset replicate PCRs used. Here immunoSEQ multiplex PCR was the method, and the copy in TCRdb shows in-frame clones only, minus some. Of 2 million to 2.5 million clones listed, around 96% are singletons. CD45RO negativity and positive selection for CCR7 defined naive CD8 cells, a population that excluded terminally differentiated effector memory CD45RA+ cells. The CDR3 is made up of 15 amino acids. CDR1 and CDR2 (germline): SGHRS, YFSETQ. The V segment lost 4 bases and the J segment 4 bases; nucleotides outside the gene matches: 8. The chain uses TRBV5-1 and TRBJ2-7; 10 bases agree with TRBD1. The sequencing sample was made of naive CD8+ T cells sorted from blood. The sequence was collected from a man younger than 30 in good health. The CDR3 sequence: CASSGGTGVLYEQYF. For the CDR3, the DNA is TGCGCCAGCAGCGGCGGGACAGGGGTTCTTTACGAGCAGTACTTC.